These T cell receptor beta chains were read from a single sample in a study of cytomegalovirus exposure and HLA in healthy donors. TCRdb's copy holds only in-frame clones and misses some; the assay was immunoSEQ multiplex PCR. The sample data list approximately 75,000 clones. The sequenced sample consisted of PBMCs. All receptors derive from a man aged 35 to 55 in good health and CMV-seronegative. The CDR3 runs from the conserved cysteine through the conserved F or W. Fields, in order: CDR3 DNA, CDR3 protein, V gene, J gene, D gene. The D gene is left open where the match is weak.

TGCGCCAGCAGAGAGGGGACTAGCGGAACGTACGAGCAGTACTTC,CASREGTSGTYEQYF,TRBV5-1,TRBJ2-7,TRBD2
TGTGCCAGCAGCTATAACAGGGGGAAGAGCTACACCTTC,CASSYNRGKSYTF,TRBV7-2,TRBJ1-2,TRBD1
TGTGCCAGCAGCACCCAGGGTGCCATTTTCCAAGAGACCCAGTACTTC,CASSTQGAIFQETQYF,TRBV7-9,TRBJ2-5,NA
TGTGCCAGCAGCTCGGGGAACGAGGTGAGGGATGAGCAGTTCTTC,CASSSGNEVRDEQFF,TRBV28,TRBJ2-1,NA
TGTGCCAGCAGCATAGACAGGGGGGAGACCCAGTACTTC,CASSIDRGETQYF,TRBV5-5,TRBJ2-5,TRBD1
TGTGCCAGCAGTTCCACAGTGAACACCGGGGAGCTGTTTTTT,CASSSTVNTGELFF,TRBV27,TRBJ2-2,NA
TGTGCCAGCAGCCCCGTGATCGGGGGGCAAGAGACCCAGTACTTC,CASSPVIGGQETQYF,TRBV7-2,TRBJ2-5,TRBD2
TGTGCCAGCAGCAGCGTACTGAGCGAGCAGTACTTC,CASSSVLSEQYF,TRBV6-1,TRBJ2-7,NA
TGTGCCAGCAGCTTAAGACAGGACTATGGCTACACCTTC,CASSLRQDYGYTF,TRBV11-2,TRBJ1-2,NA
TGCGCCAGCAGCCCACAAATAGCGGGAGGGCCCCCGCAGTATTTT,CASSPQIAGGPPQYF,TRBV4-3,TRBJ2-3,TRBD2
TGTGCCTGGGTGGGATGGACAGACAATAACTATGGCTACACCTTC,CAWVGWTDNNYGYTF,TRBV30,TRBJ1-2,NA